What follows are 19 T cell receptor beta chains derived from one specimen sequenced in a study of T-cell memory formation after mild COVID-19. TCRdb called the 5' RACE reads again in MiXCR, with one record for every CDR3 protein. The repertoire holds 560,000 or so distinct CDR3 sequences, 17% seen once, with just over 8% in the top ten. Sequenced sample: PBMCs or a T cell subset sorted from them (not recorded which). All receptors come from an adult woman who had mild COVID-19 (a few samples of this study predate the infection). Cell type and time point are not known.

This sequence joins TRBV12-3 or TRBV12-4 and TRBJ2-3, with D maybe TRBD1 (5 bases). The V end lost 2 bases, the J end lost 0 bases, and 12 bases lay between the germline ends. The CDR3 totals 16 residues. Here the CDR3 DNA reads TGTGCCAGCAGTTTAAGGACATACTCTAGCACAGATACGCAGTATTTT. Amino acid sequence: CASSLRTYSSTDTQYF.

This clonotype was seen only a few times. CDR3 in amino acids: CASSQEHRGWQETQYF. CDR3 DNA sequence: TGCGCCAGCAGCCAAGAACACAGGGGTTGGCAAGAGACCCAGTACTTC. The rearrangement joins TRBV4-1 to TRBJ2-5, with 7 positions matching TRBD1. Unmatched junction bases numbered 6, after V lost 0 bases and J lost 2 bases. The CDR3 has 16 amino acids. The V gene's germline CDR1 is MGHRA and CDR2 YSYEKL.

This CDR3 reads CASSYGTGLYEQYF. As DNA, the CDR3 is TGTGCCAGCAGTTACGGGACAGGGCTATACGAGCAGTACTTC. The chain recombines TRBV6-2 or TRBV6-3 with TRBJ2-7, with TRBD1 matching 9 bases. This CDR3 contains 14 residues. J was trimmed by 4 bases and V by 2 bases; bases with no gene match: 3. Per the germline V gene, CDR1 is MNHEY and CDR2 is SVGEGT.

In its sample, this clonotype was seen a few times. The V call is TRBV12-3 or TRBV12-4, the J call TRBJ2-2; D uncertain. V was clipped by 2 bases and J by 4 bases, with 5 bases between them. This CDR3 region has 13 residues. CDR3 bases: TGTGCCAGCAGTTTATTCGTCACCGGGGAGCTGTTTTTT. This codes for CASSLFVTGELFF.

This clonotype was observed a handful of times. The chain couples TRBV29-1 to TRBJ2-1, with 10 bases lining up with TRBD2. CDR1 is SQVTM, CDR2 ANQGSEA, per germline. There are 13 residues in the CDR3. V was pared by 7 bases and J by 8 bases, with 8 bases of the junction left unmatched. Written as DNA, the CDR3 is TGCAGCGGGAGCGGGGGGGCCTTGGATGAGCAGTTCTTC. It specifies CSGSGGALDEQFF.

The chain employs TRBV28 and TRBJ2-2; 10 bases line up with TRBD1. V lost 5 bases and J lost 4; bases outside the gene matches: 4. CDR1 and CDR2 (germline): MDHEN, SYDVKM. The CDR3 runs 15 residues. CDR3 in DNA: TGTGCCAGCAGTGTCGACAGGGGGCCCACCGGGGAGCTGTTTTTT. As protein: CASSVDRGPTGELFF.

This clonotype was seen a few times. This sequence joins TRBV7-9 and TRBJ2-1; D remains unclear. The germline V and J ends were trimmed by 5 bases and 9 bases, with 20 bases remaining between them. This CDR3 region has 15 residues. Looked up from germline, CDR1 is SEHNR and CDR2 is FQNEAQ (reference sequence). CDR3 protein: CASSRLRRPTGEQFF. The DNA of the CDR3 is TGTGCCAGCAGCCGACTGAGGAGACCTACGGGTGAGCAGTTCTTC.

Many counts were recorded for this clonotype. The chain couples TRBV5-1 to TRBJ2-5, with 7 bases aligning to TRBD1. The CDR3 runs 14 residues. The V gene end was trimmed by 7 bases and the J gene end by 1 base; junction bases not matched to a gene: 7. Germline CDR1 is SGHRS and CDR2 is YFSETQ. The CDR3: CASSRGGSQETQYF. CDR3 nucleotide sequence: TGCGCCAGCTCCCGAGGGGGCAGCCAAGAGACCCAGTACTTC.

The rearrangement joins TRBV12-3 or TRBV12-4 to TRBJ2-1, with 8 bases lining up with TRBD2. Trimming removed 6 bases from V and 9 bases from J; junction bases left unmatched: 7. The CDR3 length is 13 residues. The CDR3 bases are TGTGCCAGCAGCCCGGGGGGGCGGATTGAGCAGTTCTTC. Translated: CASSPGGRIEQFF.

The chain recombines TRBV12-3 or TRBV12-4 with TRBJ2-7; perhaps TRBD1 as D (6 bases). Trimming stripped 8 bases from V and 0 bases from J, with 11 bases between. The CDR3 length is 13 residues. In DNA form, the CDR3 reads TGTGCCAGCCGCCCGGACAGCTCCTACGAGCAGTACTTC. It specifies CASRPDSSYEQYF.

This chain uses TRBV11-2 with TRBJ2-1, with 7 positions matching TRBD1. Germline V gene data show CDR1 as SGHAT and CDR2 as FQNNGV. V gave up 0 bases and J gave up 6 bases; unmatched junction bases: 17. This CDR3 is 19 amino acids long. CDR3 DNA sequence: TGTGCCAGCAGCTTAGACGCCTGGGGGCGACAGGGAAATGGCAATGAGCAGTTCTTC. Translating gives CASSLDAWGRQGNGNEQFF.

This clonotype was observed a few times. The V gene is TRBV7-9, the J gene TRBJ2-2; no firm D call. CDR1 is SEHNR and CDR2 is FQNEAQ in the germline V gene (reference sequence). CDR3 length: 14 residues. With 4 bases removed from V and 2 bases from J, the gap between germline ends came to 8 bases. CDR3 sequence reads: CASSSEINTGELFF. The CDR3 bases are TGTGCCAGCAGCTCCGAGATAAACACCGGGGAGCTGTTTTTT.

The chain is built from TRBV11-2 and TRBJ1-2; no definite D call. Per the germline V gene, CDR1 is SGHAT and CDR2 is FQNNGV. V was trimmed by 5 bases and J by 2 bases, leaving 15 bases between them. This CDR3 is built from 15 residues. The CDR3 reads CASSPMRLGNYGYTF. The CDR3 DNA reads TGTGCCAGCAGCCCCATGAGGCTGGGGAACTATGGCTACACCTTC.

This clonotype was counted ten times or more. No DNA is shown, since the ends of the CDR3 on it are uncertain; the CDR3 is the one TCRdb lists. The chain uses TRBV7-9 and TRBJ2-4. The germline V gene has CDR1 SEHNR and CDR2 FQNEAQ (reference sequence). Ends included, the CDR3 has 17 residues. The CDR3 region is CASKSISVPAAYRIQYF.

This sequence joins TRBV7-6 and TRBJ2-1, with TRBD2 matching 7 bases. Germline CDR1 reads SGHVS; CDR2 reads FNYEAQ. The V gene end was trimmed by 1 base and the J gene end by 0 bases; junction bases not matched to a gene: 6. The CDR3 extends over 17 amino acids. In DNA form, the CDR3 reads TGTGCCAGCAGCTTAGGTCCGGGCGGGGGCTCCTACAATGAGCAGTTCTTC. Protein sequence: CASSLGPGGGSYNEQFF. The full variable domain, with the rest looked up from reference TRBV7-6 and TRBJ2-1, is GAGVSQSPRYKVTKRGQDVALRCDPISGHVSLYWYRQALGQGPEFLTYFNYEAQQDKSGLPNDRFSAERPEGSISTLTIQRTEQRDSAMYRCASSLGPGGGSYNEQFFGPGTRLTVL.

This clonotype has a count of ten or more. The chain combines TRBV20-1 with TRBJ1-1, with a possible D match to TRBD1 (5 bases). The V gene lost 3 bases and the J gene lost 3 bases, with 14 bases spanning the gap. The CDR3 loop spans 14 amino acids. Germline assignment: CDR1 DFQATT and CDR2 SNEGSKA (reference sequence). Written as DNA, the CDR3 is TGCAGTGCTAGTCTCGGGGCATCGGACACTGAAGCTTTCTTT. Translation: CSASLGASDTEAFF.

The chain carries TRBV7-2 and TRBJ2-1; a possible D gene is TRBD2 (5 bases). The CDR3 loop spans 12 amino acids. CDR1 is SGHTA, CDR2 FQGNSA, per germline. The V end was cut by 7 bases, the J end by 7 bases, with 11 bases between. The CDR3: CASNGGWNEQFF. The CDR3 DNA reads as TGTGCCAGCAACGGAGGATGGAATGAGCAGTTCTTC. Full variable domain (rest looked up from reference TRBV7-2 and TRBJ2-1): GAGVSQSPSNKVTEKGKDVELRCDPISGHTALYWYRQSLGQGLEFLIYFQGNSAPDKSGLPSDRFSAERTGGSVSTLTIQRTQQEDSAVYLCASNGGWNEQFFGPGTRLTVL.

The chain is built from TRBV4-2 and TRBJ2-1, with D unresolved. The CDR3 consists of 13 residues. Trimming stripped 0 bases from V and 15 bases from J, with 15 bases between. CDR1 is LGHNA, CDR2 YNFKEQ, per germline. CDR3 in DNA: TGTGCCAGCAGCCAAGAACGTCTCCAGCGCCGGTTCTTC. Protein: CASSQERLQRRFF.

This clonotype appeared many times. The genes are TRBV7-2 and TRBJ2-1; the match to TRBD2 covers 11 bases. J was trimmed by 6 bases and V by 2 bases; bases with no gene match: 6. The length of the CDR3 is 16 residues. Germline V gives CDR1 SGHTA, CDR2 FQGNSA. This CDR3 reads CASSLQLAGALNEQFF. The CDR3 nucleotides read TGTGCCAGCAGCTTACAACTAGCGGGAGCACTCAATGAGCAGTTCTTC.